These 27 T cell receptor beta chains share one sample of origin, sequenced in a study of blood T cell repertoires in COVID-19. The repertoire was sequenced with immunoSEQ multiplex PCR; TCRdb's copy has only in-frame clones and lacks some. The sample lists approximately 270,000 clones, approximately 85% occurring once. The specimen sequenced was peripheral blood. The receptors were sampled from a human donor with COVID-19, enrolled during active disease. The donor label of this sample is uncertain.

CDR3 DNA: TGTGCCAGCAGCCAAGACGGGACAGGGAGGGGGACTGAAGCTTTCTTT. As protein: CASSQDGTGRGTEAFF. This sequence joins TRBV3-1 (or the pseudogene TRBV3-2) and TRBJ1-1, with 9 bases identical to TRBD1. Germline V gene lookup returns CDR1 LGHDT and CDR2 YNNKEL (reference sequence). The length of the CDR3 is 16 residues. After removal of 0 bases from V and 5 bases from J, the junction contained 7 bases not matched to a gene.

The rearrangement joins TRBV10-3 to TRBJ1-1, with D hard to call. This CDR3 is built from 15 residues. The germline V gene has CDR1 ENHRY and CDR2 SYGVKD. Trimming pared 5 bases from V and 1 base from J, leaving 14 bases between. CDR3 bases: TGTGCCATCAGTCAGACTACGCGCTCGAACACTGAAGCTTTCTTT. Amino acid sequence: CAISQTTRSNTEAFF.

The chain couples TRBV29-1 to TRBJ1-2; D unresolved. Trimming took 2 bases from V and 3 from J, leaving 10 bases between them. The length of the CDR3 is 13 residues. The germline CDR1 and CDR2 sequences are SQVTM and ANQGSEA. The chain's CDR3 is CSVELVRYYGYTF. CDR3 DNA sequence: TGCAGCGTTGAACTAGTCCGCTACTATGGCTACACCTTC.

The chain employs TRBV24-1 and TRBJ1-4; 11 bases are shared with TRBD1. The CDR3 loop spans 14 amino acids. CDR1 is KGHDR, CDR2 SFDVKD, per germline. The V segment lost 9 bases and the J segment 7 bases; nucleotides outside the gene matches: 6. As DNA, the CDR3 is TGTGCCACCGGGGACAGGGGGAGCAGTGAAAAACTGTTTTTT. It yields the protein CATGDRGSSEKLFF.

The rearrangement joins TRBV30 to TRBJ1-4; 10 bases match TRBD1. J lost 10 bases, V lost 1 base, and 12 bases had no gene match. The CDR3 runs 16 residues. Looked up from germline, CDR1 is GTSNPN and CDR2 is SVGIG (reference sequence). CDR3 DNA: TGTGCCTGGAGTGAGACAGGGGGCGCGATGGGAGGAAAACTGTTTTTT. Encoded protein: CAWSETGGAMGGKLFF.

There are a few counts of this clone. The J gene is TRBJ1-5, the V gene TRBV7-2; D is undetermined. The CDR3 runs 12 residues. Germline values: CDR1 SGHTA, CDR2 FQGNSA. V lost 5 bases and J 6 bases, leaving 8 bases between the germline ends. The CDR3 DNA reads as TGTGCCAGCAGCGACACCAGTCAGCCCCAGCATTTT. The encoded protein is CASSDTSQPQHF.

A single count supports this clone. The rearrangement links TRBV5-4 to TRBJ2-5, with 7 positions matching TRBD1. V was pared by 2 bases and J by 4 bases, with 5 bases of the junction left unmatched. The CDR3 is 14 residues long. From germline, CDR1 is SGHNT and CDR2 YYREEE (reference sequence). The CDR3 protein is CASSLVGQPETQYF. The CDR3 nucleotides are TGTGCCAGCAGCTTAGTGGGACAGCCAGAGACCCAGTACTTC.

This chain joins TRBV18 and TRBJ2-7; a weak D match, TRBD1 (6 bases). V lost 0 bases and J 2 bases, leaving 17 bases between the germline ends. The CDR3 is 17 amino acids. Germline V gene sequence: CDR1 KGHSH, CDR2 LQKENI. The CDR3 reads CASSPPNLDRYPYEQYF. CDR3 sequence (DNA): TGTGCCAGCTCACCACCGAACCTTGACAGGTATCCCTACGAGCAGTACTTC.

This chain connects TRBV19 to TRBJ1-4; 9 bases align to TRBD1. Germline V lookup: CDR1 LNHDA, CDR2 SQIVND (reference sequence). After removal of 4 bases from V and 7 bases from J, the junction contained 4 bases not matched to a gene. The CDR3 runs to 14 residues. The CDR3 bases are TGTGCCAGTAGTACCGGACAGGGGAGTGAAAAACTGTTTTTT. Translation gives CASSTGQGSEKLFF. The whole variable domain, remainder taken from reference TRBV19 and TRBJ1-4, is DGGITQSPKYLFRKEGQNVTLSCEQNLNHDAMYWYRQDPGQGLRLIYYSQIVNDFQKGDIAEGYSVSREKKESFPLTVTSAQKNPTAFYLCASSTGQGSEKLFFGSGTQLSVL.

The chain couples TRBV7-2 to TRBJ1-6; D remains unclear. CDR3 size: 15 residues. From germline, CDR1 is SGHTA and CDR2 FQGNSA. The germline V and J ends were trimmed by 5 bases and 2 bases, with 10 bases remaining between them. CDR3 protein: CASSPASAYNSPLHF. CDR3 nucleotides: TGTGCCAGCAGCCCTGCCTCGGCCTATAATTCACCCCTCCACTTT.

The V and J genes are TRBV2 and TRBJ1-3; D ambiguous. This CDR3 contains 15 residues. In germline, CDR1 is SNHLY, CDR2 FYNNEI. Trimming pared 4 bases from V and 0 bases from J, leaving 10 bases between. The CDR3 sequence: CASSAMGYSGNTIYF. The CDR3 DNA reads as TGTGCCAGCAGTGCCATGGGCTACTCTGGAAACACCATATATTTT.

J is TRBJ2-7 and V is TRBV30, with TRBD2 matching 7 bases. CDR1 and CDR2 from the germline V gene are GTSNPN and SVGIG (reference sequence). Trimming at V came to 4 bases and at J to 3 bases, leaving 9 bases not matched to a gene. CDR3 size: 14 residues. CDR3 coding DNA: TGTGCCTGGACATGGGGGGAGGGCCGCTACGAGCAGTACTTC. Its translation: CAWTWGEGRYEQYF.

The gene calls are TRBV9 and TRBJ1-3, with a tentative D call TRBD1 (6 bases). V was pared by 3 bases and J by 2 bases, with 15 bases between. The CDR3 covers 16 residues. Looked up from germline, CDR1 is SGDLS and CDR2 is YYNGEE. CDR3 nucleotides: TGTGCCAGCAGCGACCGAACAGGGTCTCCTGGAAACACCATATATTTT. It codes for CASSDRTGSPGNTIYF.

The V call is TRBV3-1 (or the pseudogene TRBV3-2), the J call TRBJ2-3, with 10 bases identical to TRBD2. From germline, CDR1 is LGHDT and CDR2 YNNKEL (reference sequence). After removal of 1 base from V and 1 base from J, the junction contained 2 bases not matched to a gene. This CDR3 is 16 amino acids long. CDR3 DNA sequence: TGTGCCAGCAGCCAAGCCCTAGCGGGGGGCACAGATACGCAGTATTTT. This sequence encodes CASSQALAGGTDTQYF.

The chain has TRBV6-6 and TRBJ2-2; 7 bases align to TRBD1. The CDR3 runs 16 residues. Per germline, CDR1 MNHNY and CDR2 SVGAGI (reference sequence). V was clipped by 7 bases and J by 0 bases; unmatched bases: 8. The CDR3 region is CASTHGGTANTGELFF. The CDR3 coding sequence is TGTGCCAGCACCCACGGTGGGACAGCGAACACCGGGGAGCTGTTTTTT.

The CDR3 spells CASRHPVNHTEAFF. The DNA of the CDR3 is TGTGCCAGCAGGCACCCGGTGAACCACACTGAAGCTTTCTTT. The rearrangement links TRBV2 to TRBJ1-1; no reliable D call. From germline, CDR1 is SNHLY and CDR2 FYNNEI. CDR3 length: 14 residues. Trimming stripped 6 bases from V and 3 bases from J, with 14 bases between. Full variable domain (rest looked up from reference TRBV2 and TRBJ1-1): EPEVTQTPSHQVTQMGQEVILRCVPISNHLYFYWYRQILGQKVEFLVSFYNNEISEKSEIFDDQFSVERPDGSNFTLKIRSTKLEDSAMYFCASRHPVNHTEAFFGQGTRLTVV.

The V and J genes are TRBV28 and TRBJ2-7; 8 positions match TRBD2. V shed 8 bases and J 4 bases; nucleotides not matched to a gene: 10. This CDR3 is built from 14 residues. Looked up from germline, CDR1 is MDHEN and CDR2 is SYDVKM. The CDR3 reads CASGTSGFGYEQYF. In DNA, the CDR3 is TGTGCCAGCGGAACTAGCGGCTTTGGGTACGAGCAGTACTTC. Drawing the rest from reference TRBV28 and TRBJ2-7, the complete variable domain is DVKVTQSSRYLVKRTGEKVFLECVQDMDHENMFWYRQDPGLGLRLIYFSYDVKMKEKGDIPEGYSVSREKKERFSLILESASTNQTSMYLCASGTSGFGYEQYFGPGTRLTVT.

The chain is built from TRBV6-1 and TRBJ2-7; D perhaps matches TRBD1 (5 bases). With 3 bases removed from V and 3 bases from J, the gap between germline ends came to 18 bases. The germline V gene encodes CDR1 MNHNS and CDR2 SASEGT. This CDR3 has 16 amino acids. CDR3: CASSDPGASYYYEQYF. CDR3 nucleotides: TGTGCCAGCAGTGACCCTGGGGCCTCATACTACTACGAGCAGTACTTC.

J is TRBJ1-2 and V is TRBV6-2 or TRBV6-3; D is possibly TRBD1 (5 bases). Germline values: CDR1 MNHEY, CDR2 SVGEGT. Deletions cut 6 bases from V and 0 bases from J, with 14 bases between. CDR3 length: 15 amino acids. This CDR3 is CASSPTGDSNYGYTF. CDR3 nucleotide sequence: TGTGCCAGCAGCCCTACGGGGGACTCTAACTATGGCTACACCTTC.

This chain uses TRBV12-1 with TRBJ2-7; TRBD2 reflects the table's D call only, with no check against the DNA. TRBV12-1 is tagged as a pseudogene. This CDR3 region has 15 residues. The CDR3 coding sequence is TGTGCCAGCAGCATCCTCGGAGGGGGGGTCTACGAGCAGTACTTC. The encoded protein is CASSILGGGVYEQYF.

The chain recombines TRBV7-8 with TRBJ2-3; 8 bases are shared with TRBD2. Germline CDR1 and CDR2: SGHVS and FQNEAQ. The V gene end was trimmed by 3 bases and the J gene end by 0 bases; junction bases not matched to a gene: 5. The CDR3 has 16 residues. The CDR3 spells CASSLVSGRSTDTQYF. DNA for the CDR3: TGTGCCAGCAGCTTGGTGAGCGGGAGAAGCACAGATACGCAGTATTTT.

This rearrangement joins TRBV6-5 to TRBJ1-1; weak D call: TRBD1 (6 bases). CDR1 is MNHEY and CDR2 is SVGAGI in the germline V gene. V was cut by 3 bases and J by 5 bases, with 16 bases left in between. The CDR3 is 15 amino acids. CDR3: CASSYIGGGRTEAFF. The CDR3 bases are TGTGCCAGCAGTTATATAGGGGGGGGGAGGACTGAAGCTTTCTTT.

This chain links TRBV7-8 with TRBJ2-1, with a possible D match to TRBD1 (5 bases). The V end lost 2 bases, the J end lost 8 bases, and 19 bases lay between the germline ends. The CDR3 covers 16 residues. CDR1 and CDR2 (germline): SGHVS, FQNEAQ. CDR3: CASSLWVARGRDEQFF. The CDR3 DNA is TGTGCCAGCAGCTTATGGGTCGCTAGGGGCAGGGATGAGCAGTTCTTC.

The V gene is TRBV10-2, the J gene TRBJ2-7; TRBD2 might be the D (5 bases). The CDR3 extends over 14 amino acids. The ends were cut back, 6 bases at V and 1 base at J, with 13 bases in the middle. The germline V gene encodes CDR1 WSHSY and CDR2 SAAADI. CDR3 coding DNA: TGCGCCAGCAGACCCAGCGGAGCGTCCTACGAGCAGTACTTC. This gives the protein CASRPSGASYEQYF.

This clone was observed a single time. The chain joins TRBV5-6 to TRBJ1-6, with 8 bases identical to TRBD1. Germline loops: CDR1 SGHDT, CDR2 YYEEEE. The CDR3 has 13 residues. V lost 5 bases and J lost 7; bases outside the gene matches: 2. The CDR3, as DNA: TGTGCCAGCAGGGGACAGGCGAATTCACCCCTCCACTTT. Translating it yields CASRGQANSPLHF.

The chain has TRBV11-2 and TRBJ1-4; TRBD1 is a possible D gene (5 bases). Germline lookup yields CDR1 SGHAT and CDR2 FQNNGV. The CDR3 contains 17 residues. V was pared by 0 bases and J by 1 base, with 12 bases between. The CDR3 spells CASSLDGGDGTNEKLFF. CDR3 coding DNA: TGTGCCAGCAGCTTAGATGGAGGGGATGGAACTAATGAAAAACTGTTTTTT.

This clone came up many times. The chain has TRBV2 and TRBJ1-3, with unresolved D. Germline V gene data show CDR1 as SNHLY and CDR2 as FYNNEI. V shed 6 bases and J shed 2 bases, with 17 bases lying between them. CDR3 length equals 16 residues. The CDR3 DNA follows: TGTGCCAGCAGCGTAAGAGGGCGAAGGGCTGGAAACACCATATATTTT. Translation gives CASSVRGRRAGNTIYF.